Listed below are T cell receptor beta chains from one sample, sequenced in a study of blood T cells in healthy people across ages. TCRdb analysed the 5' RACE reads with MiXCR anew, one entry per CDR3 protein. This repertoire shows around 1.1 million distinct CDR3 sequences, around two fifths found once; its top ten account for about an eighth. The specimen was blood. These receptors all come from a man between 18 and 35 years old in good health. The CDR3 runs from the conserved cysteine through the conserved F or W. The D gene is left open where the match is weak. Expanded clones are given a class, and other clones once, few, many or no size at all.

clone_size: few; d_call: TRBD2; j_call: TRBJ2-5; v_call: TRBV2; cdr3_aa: CASAPPSGQETQYF; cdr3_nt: TGTGCCAGCGCGCCGCCTAGCGGACAAGAGACCCAGTACTTC
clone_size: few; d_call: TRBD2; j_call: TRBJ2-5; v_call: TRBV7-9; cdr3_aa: CASSHGGFYQETQYF; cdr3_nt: TGTGCCAGCAGCCACGGGGGGTTTTACCAAGAGACCCAGTACTTC
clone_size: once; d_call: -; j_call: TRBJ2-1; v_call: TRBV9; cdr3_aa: CAGSVGRGSYNEQFF; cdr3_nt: TGTGCCGGCAGCGTCGGACGGGGCTCCTACAATGAGCAGTTCTTC
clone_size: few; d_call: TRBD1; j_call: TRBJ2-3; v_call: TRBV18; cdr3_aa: CASSPQQGASTDTQYF; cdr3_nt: TGTGCCAGCTCGCCCCAACAGGGGGCCAGCACAGATACGCAGTATTTT
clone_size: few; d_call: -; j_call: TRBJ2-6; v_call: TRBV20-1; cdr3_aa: CSARTPISANVLTF; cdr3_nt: TGCAGTGCTAGGACACCTATCTCGGCCAACGTCCTGACTTTC
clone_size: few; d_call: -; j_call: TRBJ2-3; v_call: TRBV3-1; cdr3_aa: CASSQNSDDTQYF; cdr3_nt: TGTGCCAGCAGCCAAAACTCAGACGATACGCAGTATTTT
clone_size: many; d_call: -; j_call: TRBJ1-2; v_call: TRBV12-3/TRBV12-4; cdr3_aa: CAIDRLSAYGYTF; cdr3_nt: TGTGCCATCGACAGACTTAGCGCCTATGGCTACACCTTC
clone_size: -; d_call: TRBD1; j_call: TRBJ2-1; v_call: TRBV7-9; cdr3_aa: CASSSRRDRVSNEQFF; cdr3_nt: TGTGCCAGCAGCTCGCGACGGGACAGGGTTTCCAATGAGCAGTTCTTC
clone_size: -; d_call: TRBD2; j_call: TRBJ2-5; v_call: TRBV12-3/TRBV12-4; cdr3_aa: CASSLGLAGILYQETQYF; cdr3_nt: TGTGCCAGCAGTTTAGGTCTAGCGGGGATTCTGTACCAAGAGACCCAGTACTTC
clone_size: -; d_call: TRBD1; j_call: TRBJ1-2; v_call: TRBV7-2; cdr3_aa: CASSRGTGRSGYTF; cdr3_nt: TGTGCCAGCAGCCGTGGGACAGGGAGGAGTGGCTACACCTTC
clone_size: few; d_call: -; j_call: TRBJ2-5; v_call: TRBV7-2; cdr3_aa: CASSLGGGDQETQYF; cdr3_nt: TGTGCCAGCAGCTTAGGCGGCGGAGACCAAGAGACCCAGTACTTC
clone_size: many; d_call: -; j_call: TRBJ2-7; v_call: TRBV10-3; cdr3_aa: CAISVGGDEQYF; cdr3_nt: TGTGCCATCAGTGTTGGGGGTGACGAGCAGTACTTC
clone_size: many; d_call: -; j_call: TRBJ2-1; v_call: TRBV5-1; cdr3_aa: CASRLNNEQFF; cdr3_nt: TGTGCCAGCAGGCTGAACAATGAGCAGTTCTTC
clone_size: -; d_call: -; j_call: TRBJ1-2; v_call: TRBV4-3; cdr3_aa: CASSQDNRVAYYGYTF; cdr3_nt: TGCGCCAGCAGCCAAGATAACAGGGTGGCCTACTATGGCTACACCTTC
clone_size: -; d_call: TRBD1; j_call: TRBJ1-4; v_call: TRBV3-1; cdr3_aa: CASSPTGGSEKLFF; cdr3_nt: TGTGCCAGCAGCCCAACAGGGGGTAGCGAAAAACTGTTTTTT
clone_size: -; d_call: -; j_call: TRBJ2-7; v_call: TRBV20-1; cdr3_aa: CSAGNIDYEQYF; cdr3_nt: TGCAGTGCTGGGAACATTGACTACGAGCAGTACTTC
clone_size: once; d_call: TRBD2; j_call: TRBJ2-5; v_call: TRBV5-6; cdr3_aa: CASSFLPAGEQYF; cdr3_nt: TGCGCCAGCAGCTTTCTACCAGCGGGGGAGCAGTACTTC
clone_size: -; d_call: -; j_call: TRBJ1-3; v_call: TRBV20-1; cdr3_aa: CSASPGFSGNTIYF; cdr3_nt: TGCAGTGCTAGCCCAGGCTTCTCTGGAAACACCATATATTTT
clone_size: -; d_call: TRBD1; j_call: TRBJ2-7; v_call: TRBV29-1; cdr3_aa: CSVEGTGESYEQYF; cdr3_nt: TGCAGCGTTGAAGGGACAGGGGAATCCTACGAGCAGTACTTC
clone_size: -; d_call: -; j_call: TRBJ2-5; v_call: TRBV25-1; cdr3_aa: CASSEGSVGETQYF; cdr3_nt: TGTGCCAGCAGTGAGGGGTCGGTCGGGGAGACCCAGTACTTC
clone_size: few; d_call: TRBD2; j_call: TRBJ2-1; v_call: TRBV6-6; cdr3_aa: CASSYGTSAFSLSNEQFF; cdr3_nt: TGTGCCAGCAGTTACGGGACTAGCGCCTTCTCCCTCTCCAATGAGCAGTTCTTC
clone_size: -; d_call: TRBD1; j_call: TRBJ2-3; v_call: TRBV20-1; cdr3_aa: CSARVNRGLGTDTQYF; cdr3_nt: TGCAGTGCTAGAGTCAACAGGGGTCTGGGCACAGATACGCAGTATTTT
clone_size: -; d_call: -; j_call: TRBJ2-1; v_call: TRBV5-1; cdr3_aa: CASSLQDSTINNEQFF; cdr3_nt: TGCGCCAGCAGCTTACAAGACTCGACAATAAACAATGAGCAGTTCTTC
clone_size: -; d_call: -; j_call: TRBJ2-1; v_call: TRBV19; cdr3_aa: CASANIANEQFF; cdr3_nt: TGTGCCAGTGCTAATATCGCCAATGAGCAGTTCTTC
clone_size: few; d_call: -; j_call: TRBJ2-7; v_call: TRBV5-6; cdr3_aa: CASSLVGSLYEQYF; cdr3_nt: TGTGCCAGCAGCTTGGTCGGCAGTCTCTACGAGCAGTACTTC
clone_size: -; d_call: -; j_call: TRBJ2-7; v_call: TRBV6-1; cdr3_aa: CASSEQGSSYNEQYF; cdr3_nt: TGTGCCAGCAGTGAGCAGGGTAGCTCCTACAATGAGCAGTACTTC
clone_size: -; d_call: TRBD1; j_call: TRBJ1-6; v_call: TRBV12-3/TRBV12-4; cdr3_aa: CASSLGGDRGSPLHF; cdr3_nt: TGTGCCAGCAGTTTAGGGGGGGACAGGGGTTCACCCCTCCACTTT
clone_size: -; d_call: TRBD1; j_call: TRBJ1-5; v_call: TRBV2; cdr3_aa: CASSRRTGEAQPQHF; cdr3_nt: TGTGCCAGCAGCCGCCGGACAGGGGAGGCTCAGCCCCAGCATTTT
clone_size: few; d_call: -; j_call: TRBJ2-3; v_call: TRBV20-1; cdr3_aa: CSARVQGPTDTQYF; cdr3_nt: TGCAGTGCTAGAGTACAGGGCCCCACAGATACGCAGTATTTT
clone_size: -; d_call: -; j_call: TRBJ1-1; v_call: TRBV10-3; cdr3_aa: CARIGRENTEAFF; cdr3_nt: TGTGCCAGGATAGGACGGGAGAACACTGAAGCTTTCTTT
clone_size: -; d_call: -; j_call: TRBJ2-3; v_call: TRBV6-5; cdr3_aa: CASSTGSSQYF; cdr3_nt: TGTGCCAGCAGCACCGGGTCCTCGCAGTATTTT
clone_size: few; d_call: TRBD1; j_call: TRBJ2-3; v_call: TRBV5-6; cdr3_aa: CASSFTIGTGGTDTQYF; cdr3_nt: TGTGCCAGCAGCTTTACGATCGGGACAGGGGGCACAGATACGCAGTATTTT
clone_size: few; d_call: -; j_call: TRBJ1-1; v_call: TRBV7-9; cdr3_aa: CASSFVGQAFF; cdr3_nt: TGTGCCAGCAGCTTTGTCGGACAAGCTTTCTTT
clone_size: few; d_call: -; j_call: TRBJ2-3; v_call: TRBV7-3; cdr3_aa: CASSFGPPPDTQYF; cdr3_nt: TGTGCCAGCAGCTTCGGGCCTCCACCAGATACGCAGTATTTT
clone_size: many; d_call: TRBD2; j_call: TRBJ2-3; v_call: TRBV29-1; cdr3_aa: CSVVPGLAEDTQYF; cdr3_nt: TGCAGCGTTGTTCCGGGACTAGCTGAGGATACGCAGTATTTT
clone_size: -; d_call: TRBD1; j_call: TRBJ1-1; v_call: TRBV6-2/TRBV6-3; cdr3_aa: CASGTGAGIEAFF; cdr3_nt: TGTGCCAGCGGGACAGGGGCCGGGATTGAAGCTTTCTTT
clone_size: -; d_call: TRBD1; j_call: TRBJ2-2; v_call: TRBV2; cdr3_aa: CARGQPNTGELFF; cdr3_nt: TGTGCCAGGGGACAGCCAAACACCGGGGAGCTGTTTTTT
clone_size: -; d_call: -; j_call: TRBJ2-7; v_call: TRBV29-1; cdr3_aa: CSVPGPRIGEQYF; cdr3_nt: TGCAGCGTTCCGGGACCTCGGATTGGAGAGCAGTACTTC
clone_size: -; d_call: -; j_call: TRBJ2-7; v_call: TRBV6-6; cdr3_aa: CASSYAQAYEQYF; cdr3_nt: TGTGCCAGCAGTTACGCCCAGGCCTACGAGCAGTACTTC
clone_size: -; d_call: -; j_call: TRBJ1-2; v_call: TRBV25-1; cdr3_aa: CASSEGWAGSIYGYTF; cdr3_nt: TGTGCCAGCAGTGAAGGGTGGGCGGGCAGCATCTATGGCTACACCTTC
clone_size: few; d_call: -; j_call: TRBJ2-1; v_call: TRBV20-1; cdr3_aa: CSATYGWGNNEQFF; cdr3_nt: TGCAGTGCCACATATGGCTGGGGCAACAATGAGCAGTTCTTC
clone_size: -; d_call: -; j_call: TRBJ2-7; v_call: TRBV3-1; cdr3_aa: CAGSQVKRNEQYF; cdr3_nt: TGTGCCGGCAGCCAAGTTAAGAGGAACGAGCAGTACTTC
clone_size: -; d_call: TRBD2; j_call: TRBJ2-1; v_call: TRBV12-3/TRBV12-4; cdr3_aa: CASSPSGLAVYNGQFF; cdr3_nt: TGTGCCAGCAGTCCCTCGGGACTAGCGGTCTACAATGGGCAGTTCTTC
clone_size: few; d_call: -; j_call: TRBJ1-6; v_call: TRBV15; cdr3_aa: CATSRDKLYRQSIPNSPLHF; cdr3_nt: TGTGCCACCAGCAGAGATAAGTTATATCGCCAGTCTATCCCTAATTCACCCCTCCACTTT
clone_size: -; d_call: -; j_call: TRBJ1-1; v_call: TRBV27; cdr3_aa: CASSETSQGAEAFF; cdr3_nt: TGTGCCAGCAGTGAGACCTCTCAGGGCGCTGAAGCTTTCTTT
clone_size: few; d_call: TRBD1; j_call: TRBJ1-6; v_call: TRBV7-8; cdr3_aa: CASGSGTDNSPLHF; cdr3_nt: TGTGCCAGCGGATCCGGGACAGATAATTCACCCCTCCACTTT
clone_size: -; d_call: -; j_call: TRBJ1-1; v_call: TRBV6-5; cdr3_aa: CASTRVTGGTEAFF; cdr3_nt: TGTGCCAGCACCCGGGTCACCGGCGGCACTGAAGCTTTCTTT
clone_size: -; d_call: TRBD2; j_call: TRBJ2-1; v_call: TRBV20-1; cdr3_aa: CSATGTSGGSNEQFF; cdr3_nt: TGCAGTGCTACCGGGACTAGCGGGGGGTCTAATGAGCAGTTCTTC
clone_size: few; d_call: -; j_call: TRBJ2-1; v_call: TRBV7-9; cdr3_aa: CASKDGGDHNEQFF; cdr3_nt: TGTGCCAGCAAAGACGGGGGCGACCATAATGAGCAGTTCTTC
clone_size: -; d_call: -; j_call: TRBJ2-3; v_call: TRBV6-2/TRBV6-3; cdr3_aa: CASSMGSTDTQYF; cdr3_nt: TGTGCCAGCAGTATGGGTAGCACAGATACGCAGTATTTT
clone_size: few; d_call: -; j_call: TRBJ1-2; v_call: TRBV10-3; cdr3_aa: CAISESSLGYTF; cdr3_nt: TGTGCCATCAGTGAGTCGAGTCTTGGCTACACCTTC
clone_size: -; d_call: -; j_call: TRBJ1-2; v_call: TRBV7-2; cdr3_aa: CASSPIGASYTF; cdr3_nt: TGTGCCAGCAGCCCGATAGGGGCGTCGTACACCTTC
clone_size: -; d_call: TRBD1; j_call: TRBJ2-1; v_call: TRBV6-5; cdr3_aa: CASSTRTGGSYEQFF; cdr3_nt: TGTGCCAGCAGTACCCGGACAGGGGGCTCCTACGAGCAGTTCTTC
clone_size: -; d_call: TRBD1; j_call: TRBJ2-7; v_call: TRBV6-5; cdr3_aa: CASLSRQGQYEQYF; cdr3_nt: TGTGCCAGCCTTTCCAGACAGGGCCAATACGAGCAGTACTTC
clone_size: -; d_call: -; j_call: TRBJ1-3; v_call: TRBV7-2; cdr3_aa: CASSLDSGTGNTIYF; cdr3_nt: TGTGCCAGCAGCTTAGATTCAGGGACTGGAAACACCATATATTTT
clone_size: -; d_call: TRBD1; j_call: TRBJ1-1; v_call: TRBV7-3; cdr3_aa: CASSQAGQQEPFF; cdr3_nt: TGTGCCAGCAGCCAGGCGGGACAGCAAGAACCTTTCTTT
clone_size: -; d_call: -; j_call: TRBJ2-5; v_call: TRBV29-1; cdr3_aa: CSVVPTQETQYF; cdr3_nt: TGCAGCGTTGTCCCAACACAAGAGACCCAGTACTTC